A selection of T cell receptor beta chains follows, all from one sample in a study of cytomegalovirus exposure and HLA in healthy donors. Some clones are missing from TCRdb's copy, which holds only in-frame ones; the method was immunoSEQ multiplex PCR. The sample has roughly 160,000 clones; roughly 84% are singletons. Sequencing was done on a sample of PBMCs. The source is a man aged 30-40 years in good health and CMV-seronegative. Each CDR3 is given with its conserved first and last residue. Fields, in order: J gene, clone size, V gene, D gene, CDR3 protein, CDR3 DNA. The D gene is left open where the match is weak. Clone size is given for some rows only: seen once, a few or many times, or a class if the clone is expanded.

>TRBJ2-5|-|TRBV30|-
CAWSVRAQETQYF
TGTGCCTGGAGTGTACGAGCACAAGAGACCCAGTACTTC
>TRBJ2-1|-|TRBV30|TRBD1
CAWDQDRAENEQFF
TGTGCCTGGGACCAGGACAGGGCTGAGAATGAGCAGTTCTTC
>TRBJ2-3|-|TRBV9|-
CASSVGAGVADTQYF
TGTGCCAGCAGCGTAGGGGCAGGGGTGGCAGATACGCAGTATTTT
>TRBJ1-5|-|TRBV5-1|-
CASSLVGDNQPQHF
TGCGCCAGCAGCTTGGTCGGGGATAATCAGCCCCAGCATTTT
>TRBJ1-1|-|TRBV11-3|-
CASSPRDSTEAFF
TGTGCCAGCAGCCCCCGGGACTCCACTGAAGCTTTCTTT
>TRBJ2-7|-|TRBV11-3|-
CASSLASGPVYEQYF
TGTGCCAGCAGCTTAGCATCAGGGCCAGTCTACGAGCAGTACTTC
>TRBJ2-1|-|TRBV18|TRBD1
CASSPPGTGGPGQFF
TGTGCCAGCTCACCACCCGGGACAGGGGGGCCAGGGCAGTTCTTC
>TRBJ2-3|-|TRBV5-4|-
CASSSTDPYFTDTQYF
TGTGCCAGCAGCTCGACAGATCCTTATTTCACAGATACGCAGTATTTT
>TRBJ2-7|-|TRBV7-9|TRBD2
CASSSWGGRAYEQYF
TGTGCCAGCAGCTCGTGGGGGGGAAGAGCCTACGAGCAGTACTTC
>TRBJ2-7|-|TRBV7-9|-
CASSLAQGPPTEQYF
TGTGCCAGCAGCTTAGCACAGGGACCCCCTACCGAGCAGTACTTC
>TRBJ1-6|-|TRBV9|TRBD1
CASSVEGADNSPLHF
TGTGCCAGCAGCGTAGAGGGGGCAGATAATTCACCCCTCCACTTT
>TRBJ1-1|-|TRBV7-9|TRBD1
CASSARDRGETEAFF
TGTGCCAGCAGCGCCCGGGACAGGGGGGAGACTGAAGCTTTCTTT
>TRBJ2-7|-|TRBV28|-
CASSLRGGRYYEQYF
TGTGCCAGCAGTTTGAGGGGGGGCCGATACTACGAGCAGTACTTC
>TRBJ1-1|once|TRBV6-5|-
CASSYSPGRNTEAFF
TGTGCCAGCAGTTACTCTCCGGGGAGGAACACTGAAGCTTTCTTT
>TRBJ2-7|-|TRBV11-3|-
CASSSGSGQSYEQYF
TGTGCCAGCAGCTCTGGTTCGGGACAATCCTACGAGCAGTACTTC
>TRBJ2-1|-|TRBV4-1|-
CASSHFLEPHSFMEQFF
TGCGCCAGCAGCCATTTTCTGGAGCCCCATTCGTTCATGGAGCAGTTCTTC
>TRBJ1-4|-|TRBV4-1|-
CASSQEQAFNEKLFF
TGCGCCAGCAGCCAAGAACAGGCATTTAATGAAAAACTGTTTTTT
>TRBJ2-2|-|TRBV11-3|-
CASSLVLNGELFF
TGTGCCAGCAGCTTAGTATTAAACGGGGAGCTGTTTTTT
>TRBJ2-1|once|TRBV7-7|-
CASSPITSRNYNEQFF
TGTGCCAGCAGCCCCATAACTAGCAGAAACTACAATGAGCAGTTCTTC
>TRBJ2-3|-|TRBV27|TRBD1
CASSSRTGRFTDTQYF
TGTGCCAGCAGTTCCCGGACAGGGCGGTTCACAGATACGCAGTATTTT
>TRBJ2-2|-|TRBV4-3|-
CASSQDPLDRFNTGELFF
TGCGCCAGCAGCCAAGATCCCCTGGACAGATTTAACACCGGGGAGCTGTTTTTT
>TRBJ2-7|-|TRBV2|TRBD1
CASRIRAGGGEQYF
TGTGCCAGCAGAATAAGGGCAGGGGGTGGGGAGCAGTACTTC
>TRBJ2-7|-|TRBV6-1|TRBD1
CASSEQGDSYEQYF
TGTGCCAGCAGTGAACAGGGGGACTCCTACGAGCAGTACTTC
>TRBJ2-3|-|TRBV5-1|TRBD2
CASSHSGSPDTQYF
TGCGCCAGCAGCCATAGCGGGAGTCCAGATACGCAGTATTTT
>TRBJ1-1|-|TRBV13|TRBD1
CASSSPKDRVWGTEAFF
TGTGCCAGCAGCTCGCCTAAGGACAGGGTCTGGGGGACTGAAGCTTTCTTT
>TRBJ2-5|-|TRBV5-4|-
CASSDRWGETQYF
TGTGCCAGCAGCGACAGGTGGGGGGAGACCCAGTACTTC
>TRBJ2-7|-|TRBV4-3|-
CASSQGHDEQYF
TGCGCCAGCAGCCAGGGACACGACGAGCAGTACTTC
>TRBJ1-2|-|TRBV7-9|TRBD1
CASSSQGARGYTF
TGTGCCAGCAGCTCCCAGGGGGCTCGGGGCTACACCTTC
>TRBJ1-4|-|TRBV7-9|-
CASSLRSGYEATNEKLFF
TGTGCCAGCAGCTTACGTTCGGGGTATGAAGCAACTAATGAAAAACTGTTTTTT
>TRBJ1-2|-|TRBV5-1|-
CASADGGYYGYTF
TGCGCCAGCGCGGATGGAGGGTACTATGGCTACACCTTC
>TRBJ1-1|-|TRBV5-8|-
CASSTGAFHNTEAFF
TGTGCCAGCAGCACGGGAGCGTTCCATAACACTGAAGCTTTCTTT
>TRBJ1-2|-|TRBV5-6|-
CASGRVAGYTF
TGTGCCAGCGGGAGGGTGGCTGGCTACACCTTC
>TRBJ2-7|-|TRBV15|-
CATKGGAGEQYF
TGTGCCACAAAGGGCGGAGCGGGCGAGCAGTACTTC
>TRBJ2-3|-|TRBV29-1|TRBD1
CSAKDRSADTQYF
TGCAGCGCAAAGGACAGGTCCGCAGATACGCAGTATTTT
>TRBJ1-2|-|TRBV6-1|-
CASTLMNSGYTF
TGTGCCAGCACCCTTATGAATAGTGGCTACACCTTC
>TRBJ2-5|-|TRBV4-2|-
CASSPVGGVQGVGQETQYF
TGTGCCAGCAGCCCGGTGGGGGGTGTCCAGGGAGTGGGCCAAGAGACCCAGTACTTC
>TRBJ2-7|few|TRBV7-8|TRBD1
CASSLAGTAYEQYF
TGTGCCAGCAGCTTAGCCGGGACAGCCTACGAGCAGTACTTC